The 2 T cell receptor beta chains reported below all come from one sample, sequenced in a study of Ad26.COV2.S vaccination and SARS-CoV-2 variants. Sequenced by immunoSEQ multiplex PCR; TCRdb stores in-frame clones only, minus some. The sample includes approximately 300,000 clones, approximately 80% seen only once; the top ten take 2.1%. The treatment is: over 15 received Ad26.COV2.S at low or high dose, single or two shots; about 5 received placebo; per-sample allocation not given. Vaccine and placebo recipients were sampled on day 63 after the first injection. This material consisted of peripheral blood, taken in a trial of Ad26.COV2.S vaccine versus placebo. The receptors come from a person between 18 and 59 years old who received the Ad26.COV2.S COVID-19 vaccine or a placebo.

This chain uses TRBV18 with TRBJ1-5; maybe TRBD1 (5 bases). The CDR3 has 14 residues. CDR1 KGHSH and CDR2 LQKENI come from the germline V gene. Trimming took 3 bases from V and 7 from J, leaving 13 bases between them. CDR3 sequence reads: CASSPAGREQPQHF. The CDR3 coding sequence is TGTGCCAGCTCACCTGCGGGACGGGAACAGCCCCAGCATTTT.

This clone has just a few counts. This sequence joins TRBV3-1 (or the pseudogene TRBV3-2) and TRBJ2-7; weak D call: TRBD2 (6 bases). Per the germline V gene, CDR1 is LGHDT and CDR2 is YNNKEL (reference sequence). CDR3 length: 14 residues. The V end was cut by 2 bases, the J end by 7 bases, with 15 bases between. The CDR3 coding sequence is TGTGCCAGCAGCCAATTACGGGGAGGTAAAGAGCAGTACTTC. Protein product: CASSQLRGGKEQYF.